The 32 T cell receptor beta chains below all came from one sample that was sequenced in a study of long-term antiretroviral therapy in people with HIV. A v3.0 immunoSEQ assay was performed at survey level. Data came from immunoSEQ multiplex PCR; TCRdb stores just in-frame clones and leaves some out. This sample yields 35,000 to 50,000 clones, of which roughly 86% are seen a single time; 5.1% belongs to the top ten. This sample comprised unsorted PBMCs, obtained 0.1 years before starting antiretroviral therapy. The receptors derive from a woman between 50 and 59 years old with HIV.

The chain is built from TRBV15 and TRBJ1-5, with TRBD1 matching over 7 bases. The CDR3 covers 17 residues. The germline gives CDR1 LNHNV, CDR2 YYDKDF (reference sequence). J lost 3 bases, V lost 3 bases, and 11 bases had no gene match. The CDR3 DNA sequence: TGTGCCACCAGCAGTCTGACAGGGTTGATAAACAATCAGCCCCAGCATTTT. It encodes CATSSLTGLINNQPQHF.

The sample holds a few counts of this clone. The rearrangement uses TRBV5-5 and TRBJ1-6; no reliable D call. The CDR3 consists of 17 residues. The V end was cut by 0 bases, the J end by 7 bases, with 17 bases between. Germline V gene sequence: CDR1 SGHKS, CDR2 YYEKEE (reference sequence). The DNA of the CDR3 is TGTGCCAGCAGCTTGGGGCACAAAGCAGCGCCGAATTCACCCCTCCACTTT. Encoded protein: CASSLGHKAAPNSPLHF.

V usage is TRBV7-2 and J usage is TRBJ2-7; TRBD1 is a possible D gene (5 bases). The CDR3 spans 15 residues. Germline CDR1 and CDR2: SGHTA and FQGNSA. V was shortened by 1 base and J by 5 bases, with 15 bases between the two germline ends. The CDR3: CASSLELRLGDEQYF. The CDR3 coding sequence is TGTGCCAGCAGCTTAGAATTGCGGCTAGGGGACGAGCAGTACTTC. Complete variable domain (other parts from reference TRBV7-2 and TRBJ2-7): GAGVSQSPSNKVTEKGKDVELRCDPISGHTALYWYRQSLGQGLEFLIYFQGNSAPDKSGLPSDRFSAERTGGSVSTLTIQRTQQEDSAVYLCASSLELRLGDEQYFGPGTRLTVT.

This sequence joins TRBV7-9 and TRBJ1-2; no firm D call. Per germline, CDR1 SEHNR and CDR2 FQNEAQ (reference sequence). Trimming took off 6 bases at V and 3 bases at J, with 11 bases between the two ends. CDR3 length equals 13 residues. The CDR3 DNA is TGTGCCAGCAGTAACACAGAGTACTATGGCTACACCTTC. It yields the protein CASSNTEYYGYTF. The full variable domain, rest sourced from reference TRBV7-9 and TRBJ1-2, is DTGVSQNPRHKITKRGQNVTFRCDPISEHNRLYWYRQTLGQGPEFLTYFQNEAQLEKSRLLSDRFSAERPKGSFSTLEIQRTEQGDSAMYLCASSNTEYYGYTFGSGTRLTVV.

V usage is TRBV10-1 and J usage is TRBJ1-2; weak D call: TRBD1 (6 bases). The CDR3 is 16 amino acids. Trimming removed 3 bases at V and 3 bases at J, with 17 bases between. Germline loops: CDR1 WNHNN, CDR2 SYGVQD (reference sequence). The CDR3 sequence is CASSDTQTRGDYGYTF. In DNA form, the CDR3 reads TGCGCCAGCAGTGACACCCAAACAAGGGGGGACTATGGCTACACCTTC.

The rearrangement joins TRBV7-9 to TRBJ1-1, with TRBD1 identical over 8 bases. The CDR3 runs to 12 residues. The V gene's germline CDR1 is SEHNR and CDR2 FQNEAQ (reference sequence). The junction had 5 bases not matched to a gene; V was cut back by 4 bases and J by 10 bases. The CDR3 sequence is CASSWQGAGAFF. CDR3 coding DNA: TGTGCCAGCAGCTGGCAGGGGGCAGGAGCTTTCTTT.

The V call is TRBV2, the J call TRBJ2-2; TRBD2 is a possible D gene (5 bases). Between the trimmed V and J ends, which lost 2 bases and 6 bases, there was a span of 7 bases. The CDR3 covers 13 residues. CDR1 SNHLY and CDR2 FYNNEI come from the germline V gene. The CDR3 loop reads CASSESGAGELFF. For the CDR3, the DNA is TGTGCCAGCAGTGAATCCGGGGCCGGGGAGCTGTTTTTT. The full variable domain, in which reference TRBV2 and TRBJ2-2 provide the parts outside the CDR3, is EPEVTQTPSHQVTQMGQEVILRCVPISNHLYFYWYRQILGQKVEFLVSFYNNEISEKSEIFDDQFSVERPDGSNFTLKIRSTKLEDSAMYFCASSESGAGELFFGEGSRLTVL.

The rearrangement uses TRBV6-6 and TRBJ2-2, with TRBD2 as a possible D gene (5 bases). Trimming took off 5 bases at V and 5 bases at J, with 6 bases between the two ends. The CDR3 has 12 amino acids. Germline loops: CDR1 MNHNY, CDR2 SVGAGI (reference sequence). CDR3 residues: CASSTGTGELFF. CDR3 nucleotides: TGTGCCAGCAGTACGGGGACCGGGGAGCTGTTTTTT.

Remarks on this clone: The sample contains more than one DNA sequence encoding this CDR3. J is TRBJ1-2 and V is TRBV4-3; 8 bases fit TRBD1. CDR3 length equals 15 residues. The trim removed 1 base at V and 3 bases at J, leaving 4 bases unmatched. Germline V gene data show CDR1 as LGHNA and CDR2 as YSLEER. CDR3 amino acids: CASSQALQGDYGYTF. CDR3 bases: TGCGCCAGCAGCCAAGCTCTACAGGGGGACTATGGCTACACCTTC.

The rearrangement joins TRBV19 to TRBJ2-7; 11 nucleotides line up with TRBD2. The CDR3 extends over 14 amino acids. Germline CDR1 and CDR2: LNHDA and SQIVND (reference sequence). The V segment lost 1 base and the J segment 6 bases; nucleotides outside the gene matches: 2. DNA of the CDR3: TGTGCCAGTAGTATAGGCGGGACTAGCGGCGAGCAGTACTTC. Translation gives CASSIGGTSGEQYF. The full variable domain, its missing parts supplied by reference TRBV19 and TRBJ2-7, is DGGITQSPKYLFRKEGQNVTLSCEQNLNHDAMYWYRQDPGQGLRLIYYSQIVNDFQKGDIAEGYSVSREKKESFPLTVTSAQKNPTAFYLCASSIGGTSGEQYFGPGTRLTVT.

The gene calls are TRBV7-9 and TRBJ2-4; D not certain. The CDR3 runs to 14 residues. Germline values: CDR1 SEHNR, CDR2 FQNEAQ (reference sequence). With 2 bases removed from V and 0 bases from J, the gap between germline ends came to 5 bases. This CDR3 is CASSLNEAKNIQYF. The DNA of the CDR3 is TGTGCCAGCAGCTTAAACGAAGCCAAAAACATTCAGTACTTC.

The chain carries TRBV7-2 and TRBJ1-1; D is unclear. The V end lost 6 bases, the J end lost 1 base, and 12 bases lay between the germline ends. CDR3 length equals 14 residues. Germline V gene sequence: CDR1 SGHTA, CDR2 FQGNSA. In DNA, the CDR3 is TGTGCCAGCAGACTAGGACGGGAGAACACTGAAGCTTTCTTT. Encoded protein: CASRLGRENTEAFF.

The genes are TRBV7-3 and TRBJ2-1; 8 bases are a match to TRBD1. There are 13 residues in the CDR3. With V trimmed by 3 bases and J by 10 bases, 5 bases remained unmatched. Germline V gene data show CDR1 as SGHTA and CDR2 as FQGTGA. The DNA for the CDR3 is TGTGCCAGCAGCTTTGACAGGGGATACGAGCAGTTCTTC. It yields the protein CASSFDRGYEQFF.

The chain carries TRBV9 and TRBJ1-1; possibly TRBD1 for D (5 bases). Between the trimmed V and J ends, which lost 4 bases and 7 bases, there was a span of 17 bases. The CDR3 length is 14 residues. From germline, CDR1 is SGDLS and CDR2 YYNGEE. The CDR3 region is CASSPPAGGSEAFF. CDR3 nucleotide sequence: TGTGCCAGCAGCCCCCCGGCGGGGGGGAGTGAAGCTTTCTTT. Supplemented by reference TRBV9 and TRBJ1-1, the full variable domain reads DSGVTQTPKHLITATGQRVTLRCSPRSGDLSVYWYQQSLDQGLQFLIQYYNGEERAKGNILERFSAQQFPDLHSELNLSSLELGDSALYFCASSPPAGGSEAFFGQGTRLTVV.

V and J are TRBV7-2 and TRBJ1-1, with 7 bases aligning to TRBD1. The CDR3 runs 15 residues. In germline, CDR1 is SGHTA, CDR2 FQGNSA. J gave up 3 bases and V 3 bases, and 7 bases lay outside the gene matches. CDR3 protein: CASSFSYRGYTEAFF. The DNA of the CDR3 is TGTGCCAGCAGCTTTTCCTACAGGGGTTACACTGAAGCTTTCTTT.

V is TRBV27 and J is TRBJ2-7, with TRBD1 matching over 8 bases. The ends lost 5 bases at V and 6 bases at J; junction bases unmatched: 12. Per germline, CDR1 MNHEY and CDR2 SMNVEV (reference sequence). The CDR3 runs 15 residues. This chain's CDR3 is CASSPLRDRGSEQYF. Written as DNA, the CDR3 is TGTGCCAGCAGTCCCCTCCGAGACAGGGGCAGCGAGCAGTACTTC.

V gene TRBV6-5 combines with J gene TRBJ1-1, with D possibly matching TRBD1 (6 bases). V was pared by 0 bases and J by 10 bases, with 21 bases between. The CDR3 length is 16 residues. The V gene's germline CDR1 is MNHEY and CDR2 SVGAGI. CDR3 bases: TGTGCCAGCAGTTACTCGAAGGGCAGGGCTGAACAGGGAGCTTTCTTT. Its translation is CASSYSKGRAEQGAFF.

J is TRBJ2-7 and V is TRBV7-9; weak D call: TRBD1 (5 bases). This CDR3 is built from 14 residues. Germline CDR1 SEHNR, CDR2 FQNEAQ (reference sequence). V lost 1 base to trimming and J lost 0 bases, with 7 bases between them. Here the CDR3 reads CASSLDRFSYEQYF. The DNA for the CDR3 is TGTGCCAGCAGCTTAGACAGGTTCTCCTACGAGCAGTACTTC. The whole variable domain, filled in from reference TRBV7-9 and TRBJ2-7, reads DTGVSQNPRHKITKRGQNVTFRCDPISEHNRLYWYRQTLGQGPEFLTYFQNEAQLEKSRLLSDRFSAERPKGSFSTLEIQRTEQGDSAMYLCASSLDRFSYEQYFGPGTRLTVT.

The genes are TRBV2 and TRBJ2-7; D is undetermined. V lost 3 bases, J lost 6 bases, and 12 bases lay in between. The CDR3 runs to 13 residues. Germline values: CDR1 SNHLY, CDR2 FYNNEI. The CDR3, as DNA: TGTGCCAGCAGTGAGGGTCTAGTTGGCGAGCAGTACTTC. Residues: CASSEGLVGEQYF.

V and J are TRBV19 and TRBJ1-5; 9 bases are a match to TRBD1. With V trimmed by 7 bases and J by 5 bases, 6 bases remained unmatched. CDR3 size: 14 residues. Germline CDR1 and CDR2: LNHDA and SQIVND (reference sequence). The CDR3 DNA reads TGTGCCAGTACCCTGAGGACAGGGGATCAGCCCCAGCATTTT. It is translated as CASTLRTGDQPQHF. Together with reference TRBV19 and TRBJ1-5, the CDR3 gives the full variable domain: DGGITQSPKYLFRKEGQNVTLSCEQNLNHDAMYWYRQDPGQGLRLIYYSQIVNDFQKGDIAEGYSVSREKKESFPLTVTSAQKNPTAFYLCASTLRTGDQPQHFGDGTRLSIL.

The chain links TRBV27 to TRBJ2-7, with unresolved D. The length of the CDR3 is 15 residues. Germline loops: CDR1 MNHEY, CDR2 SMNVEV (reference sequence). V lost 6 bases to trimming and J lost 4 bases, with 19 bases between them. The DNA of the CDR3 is TGTGCCAGCAGAATGAGTTCCATTGGGCCATACGAGCAGTACTTC. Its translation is CASRMSSIGPYEQYF.

The CDR3 sequence is CASSEWTRGQETQYF. CDR3 nucleotide sequence: TGTGCCAGCAGTGAGTGGACTAGGGGCCAAGAGACCCAGTACTTC. This sequence joins TRBV2 and TRBJ2-5; 7 nucleotides agree with TRBD2. Germline V gene sequence: CDR1 SNHLY, CDR2 FYNNEI. V was pared by 3 bases and J by 1 base, with 5 bases of the junction left unmatched. The CDR3 has 15 amino acids.

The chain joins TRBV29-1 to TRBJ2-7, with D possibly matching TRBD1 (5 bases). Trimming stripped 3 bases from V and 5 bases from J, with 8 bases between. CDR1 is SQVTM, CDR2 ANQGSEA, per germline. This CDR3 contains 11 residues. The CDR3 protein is CSVEKGNEQYF. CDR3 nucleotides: TGCAGCGTTGAGAAGGGGAACGAGCAGTACTTC.

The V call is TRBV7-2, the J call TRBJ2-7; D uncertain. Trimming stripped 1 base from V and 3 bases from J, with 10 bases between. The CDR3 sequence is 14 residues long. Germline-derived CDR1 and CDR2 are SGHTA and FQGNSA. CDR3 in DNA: TGTGCCAGCAGCTTAGGTCTCGGATACTACGAGCAGTACTTC. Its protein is CASSLGLGYYEQYF.

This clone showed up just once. The CDR3 here is CAWSVPGTANNQPQHF. The CDR3 DNA reads as TGTGCCTGGAGTGTACCCGGGACAGCGAACAATCAGCCCCAGCATTTT. This chain uses TRBV30 with TRBJ1-5; 7 positions agree with TRBD1. The junction had 8 bases not matched to a gene; V was cut back by 0 bases and J by 3 bases. The CDR3 runs 16 residues. Looked up from germline, CDR1 is GTSNPN and CDR2 is SVGIG (reference sequence).

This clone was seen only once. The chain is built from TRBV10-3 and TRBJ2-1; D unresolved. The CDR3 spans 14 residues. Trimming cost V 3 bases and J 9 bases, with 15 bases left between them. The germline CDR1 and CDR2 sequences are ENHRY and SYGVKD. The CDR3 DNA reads TGTGCCATCAGTGAAAAGTCGGATGTTCGTGAGCAGTTCTTC. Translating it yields CAISEKSDVREQFF.

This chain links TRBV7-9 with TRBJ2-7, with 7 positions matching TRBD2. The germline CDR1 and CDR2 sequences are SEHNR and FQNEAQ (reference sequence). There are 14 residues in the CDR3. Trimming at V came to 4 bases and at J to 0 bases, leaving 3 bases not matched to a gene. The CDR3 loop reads CASSSSGGSYEQYF. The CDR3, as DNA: TGTGCCAGCAGCTCCTCGGGGGGCTCCTACGAGCAGTACTTC.

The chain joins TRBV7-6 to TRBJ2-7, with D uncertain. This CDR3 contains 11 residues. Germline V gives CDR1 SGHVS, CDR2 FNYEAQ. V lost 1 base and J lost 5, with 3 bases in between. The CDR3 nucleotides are TGTGCCAGCAGCTTAGAACACGAGCAGTACTTC. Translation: CASSLEHEQYF.

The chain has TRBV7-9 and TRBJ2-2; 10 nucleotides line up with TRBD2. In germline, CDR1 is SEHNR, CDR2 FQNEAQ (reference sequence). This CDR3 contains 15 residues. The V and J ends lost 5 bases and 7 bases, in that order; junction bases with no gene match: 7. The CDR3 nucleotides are TGTGCCAGCAGCGACCAACTAGCGGGGTTCGGGGAGCTGTTTTTT. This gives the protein CASSDQLAGFGELFF.

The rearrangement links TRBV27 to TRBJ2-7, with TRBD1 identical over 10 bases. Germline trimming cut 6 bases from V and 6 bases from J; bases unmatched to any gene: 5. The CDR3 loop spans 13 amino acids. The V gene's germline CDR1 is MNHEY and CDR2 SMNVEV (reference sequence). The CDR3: CASRKTGGAEQYF. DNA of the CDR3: TGTGCCAGCAGGAAGACAGGGGGCGCCGAGCAGTACTTC.

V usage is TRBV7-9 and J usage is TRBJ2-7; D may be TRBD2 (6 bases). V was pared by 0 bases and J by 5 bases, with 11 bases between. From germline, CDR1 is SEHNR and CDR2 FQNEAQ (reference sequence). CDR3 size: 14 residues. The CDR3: CASSLARGDDEQYF. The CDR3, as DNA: TGTGCCAGCAGCTTAGCGCGGGGAGACGACGAGCAGTACTTC.

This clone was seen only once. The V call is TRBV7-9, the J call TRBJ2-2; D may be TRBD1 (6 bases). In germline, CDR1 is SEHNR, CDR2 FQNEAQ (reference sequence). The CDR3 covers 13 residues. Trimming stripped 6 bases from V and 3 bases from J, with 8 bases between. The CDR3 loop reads CASRQGDTGELFF. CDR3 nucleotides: TGTGCCAGCAGACAGGGAGACACCGGGGAGCTGTTTTTT. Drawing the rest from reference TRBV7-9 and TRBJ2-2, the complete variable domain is DTGVSQNPRHKITKRGQNVTFRCDPISEHNRLYWYRQTLGQGPEFLTYFQNEAQLEKSRLLSDRFSAERPKGSFSTLEIQRTEQGDSAMYLCASRQGDTGELFFGEGSRLTVL.